This is a list of T cell receptor beta chains from one sample in a study of blood T cell repertoires in COVID-19. This table comes from immunoSEQ multiplex PCR, and its TCRdb copy is limited to in-frame clones, with some not included. Here the sample spans roughly 230,000 clones, more than 65% being singletons. Sequenced sample: peripheral blood. These receptors were collected from a woman of 80 years or more with acute or convalescent COVID-19. CDR3s include the opening cysteine and the closing phenylalanine or tryptophan. Fields, in order: V gene, D gene, clone size, J gene, CDR3 DNA, CDR3 protein. The D gene is left open where the match is weak. Rows may omit the clone size; those that give it use once, few, many or a size class.

V: TRBV7-2; D: NA; size: NA; J: TRBJ2-1; DNA: TGTGCCAGCAGCCAGTTAGCGGCTGAGCAGTTCTTC; CDR3: CASSQLAAEQFF
V: TRBV6-6; D: TRBD2; size: NA; J: TRBJ2-1; DNA: TGTGCCACCTTACCTGGGACTAGCGGGATGTACAATGAGCAGTTCTTC; CDR3: CATLPGTSGMYNEQFF
V: TRBV5-1; D: NA; size: NA; J: TRBJ1-4; DNA: TGCGCCAGCAGTTTGGGACAAGCTAATGAAAAACTGTTTTTT; CDR3: CASSLGQANEKLFF
V: TRBV6-5; D: TRBD1; size: NA; J: TRBJ1-1; DNA: TGTGCCAGCAGTTACACTTCAGGGGGCTATGAAGCTTTCTTT; CDR3: CASSYTSGGYEAFF
V: TRBV5-1; D: TRBD2; size: NA; J: TRBJ2-4; DNA: TGCGCCAGCAGCGCGAGCGGGGGGGCCGCAAACATTCAGTACTTC; CDR3: CASSASGGAANIQYF
V: TRBV7-2; D: NA; size: NA; J: TRBJ2-1; DNA: TGTGCCAGCAGCTCATACGGGTACAATGAGCAGTTCTTC; CDR3: CASSSYGYNEQFF
V: TRBV5-6; D: NA; size: once; J: TRBJ2-7; DNA: TGTGCCAGCAGCTCGTCGGGAGCCTATTCCTACGAGCAGTACTTC; CDR3: CASSSSGAYSYEQYF
V: TRBV5-3; D: TRBD1; size: NA; J: TRBJ1-2; DNA: TGTGCCAGAAGCGCCCCGACAGGGGACTCCATCTATGGCTACACCTTC; CDR3: CARSAPTGDSIYGYTF
V: TRBV19; D: NA; size: NA; J: TRBJ1-1; DNA: TGTGCCAGTACCACCGCGGAGATGAACACTGAAGCTTTCTTT; CDR3: CASTTAEMNTEAFF
V: TRBV9; D: NA; size: NA; J: TRBJ1-2; DNA: TGTGCCAGCAGCCTAGACAGTATCTATGGCTACACCTTC; CDR3: CASSLDSIYGYTF
V: TRBV28; D: TRBD1; size: NA; J: TRBJ2-7; DNA: TGTGCCAGCACCACGGGCTTACCGGGACAGGGAGCCTACAGGGAGCAGTACTTC; CDR3: CASTTGLPGQGAYREQYF
V: TRBV10-3; D: NA; size: NA; J: TRBJ1-4; DNA: TGTGCCATCGGTGCCACGGCTAATGAAAAACTGTTTTTT; CDR3: CAIGATANEKLFF
V: TRBV27; D: NA; size: NA; J: TRBJ1-2; DNA: TGTGCCAGCAGTTTAGGCTCGGGAGGGCCCTATGGCTACACCTTC; CDR3: CASSLGSGGPYGYTF
V: TRBV3-1/TRBV3-2; D: NA; size: NA; J: TRBJ1-6; DNA: TGTGCCAGCAGCCCGAGACAGATTAATTCACCCCTCCACTTT; CDR3: CASSPRQINSPLHF
V: TRBV14; D: NA; size: NA; J: TRBJ1-1; DNA: TGTGCCAGCAGCCAATCGGGGAGGGAGAACACTGAAGCTTTCTTT; CDR3: CASSQSGRENTEAFF
V: TRBV4-2; D: TRBD1; size: few; J: TRBJ1-1; DNA: TGTGCCAGCAGCCAAGCGGGACAGACTCTGAACACTGAAGCTTTCTTT; CDR3: CASSQAGQTLNTEAFF
V: TRBV7-9; D: NA; size: NA; J: TRBJ1-4; DNA: TGTGCCAGCAGCTGGGAGAAAAATGAAAAACTGTTTTTT; CDR3: CASSWEKNEKLFF
V: TRBV6-5; D: NA; size: NA; J: TRBJ2-2; DNA: TGTGCCAGCAGTTACTCGAGAGGGGGCACCGGGGAGCTGTTTTTT; CDR3: CASSYSRGGTGELFF
V: TRBV14; D: TRBD2; size: NA; J: TRBJ2-3; DNA: TGTGCCAGCAGCCCCCTAGCGGGCACAGATACGCAGTATTTT; CDR3: CASSPLAGTDTQYF
V: TRBV5-4; D: NA; size: NA; J: TRBJ1-3; DNA: TGTGCCAGCAGCGTTGACATCTCGGGAAACACCATATATTTT; CDR3: CASSVDISGNTIYF
V: TRBV2; D: TRBD1; size: NA; J: TRBJ1-6; DNA: TGTGCCAGCAGGGATAGACAGGGCTTAGGACCCCTCCACTTT; CDR3: CASRDRQGLGPLHF
V: TRBV2; D: NA; size: NA; J: TRBJ1-2; DNA: TGTGCCAGCACGCTTACGGGGAGGACCTATGGCTACACCTTC; CDR3: CASTLTGRTYGYTF
V: TRBV19; D: TRBD1; size: NA; J: TRBJ1-4; DNA: TGTGCCAGTAGTACAGGGACAGGGACTGGTGAAAAACTGTTTTTT; CDR3: CASSTGTGTGEKLFF
V: TRBV5-8; D: TRBD1; size: NA; J: TRBJ2-3; DNA: TGTGCCAGCAGCACCTGGACAGGGGCCACAGATACGCAGTATTTT; CDR3: CASSTWTGATDTQYF
V: TRBV11-3; D: NA; size: NA; J: TRBJ2-3; DNA: TGTGCCAGCAGCTTAGGGGGGCCCAGGGCAGATACGCAGTATTTT; CDR3: CASSLGGPRADTQYF
V: TRBV29-1; D: NA; size: NA; J: TRBJ2-1; DNA: TGCAGCGTCCGGGGGGCGAGGAATGAGCAGTTCTTC; CDR3: CSVRGARNEQFF
V: TRBV15; D: NA; size: once; J: TRBJ1-4; DNA: TGTGCCACCAGCAGATCCGCAGGGTTTCTTGTTGAAAAACTGTTTTTT; CDR3: CATSRSAGFLVEKLFF
V: TRBV28; D: TRBD2; size: NA; J: TRBJ2-7; DNA: TGTGCCAGCACGGGGGGATTAGACGAGCAGTACTTC; CDR3: CASTGGLDEQYF
V: TRBV9; D: TRBD1; size: once; J: TRBJ1-2; DNA: TGTGCCAGCAGCGGGGCCCCCGGGACAGGGTCTCGCTATGGCTACACCTTC; CDR3: CASSGAPGTGSRYGYTF
V: TRBV5-1; D: NA; size: NA; J: TRBJ2-3; DNA: TGCGCCAGCAGCCGGGGAGGAGCCACAGATACGCAGTATTTT; CDR3: CASSRGGATDTQYF
V: TRBV6-5; D: TRBD1; size: NA; J: TRBJ1-1; DNA: TGTGCCAGCAGTTCGCCGGGACAGGGTTTGAAAACTGAAGCTTTCTTT; CDR3: CASSSPGQGLKTEAFF
V: TRBV5-8; D: NA; size: NA; J: TRBJ2-1; DNA: TGTGCCAGCAGCCCCCGGGTCACACCACGGGAGCAGTTCTTC; CDR3: CASSPRVTPREQFF
V: TRBV6-2/TRBV6-3; D: NA; size: few; J: TRBJ2-3; DNA: TGTGCCAGCAGTTACTCGGCTAGCGCCAATACGCAGTATTTT; CDR3: CASSYSASANTQYF
V: TRBV19; D: TRBD1; size: NA; J: TRBJ1-2; DNA: TGTGCCAGTAGTGTGCAGGGGGCACTCTATGGCTACACCTTC; CDR3: CASSVQGALYGYTF
V: TRBV7-2; D: NA; size: few; J: TRBJ2-2; DNA: TGTGCCAGCAGCCTACCGTCCAGGGCGAACACCGGGGAGCTGTTTTTT; CDR3: CASSLPSRANTGELFF
V: TRBV12-3/TRBV12-4; D: NA; size: few; J: TRBJ1-6; DNA: TGTGCCAGCACCACAGGAGTTAATTCACCCCTCCACTTT; CDR3: CASTTGVNSPLHF
V: TRBV19; D: NA; size: NA; J: TRBJ2-1; DNA: TGTGCCAGTAGTATTGCGGGGCTCAATGAGCAGTTCTTC; CDR3: CASSIAGLNEQFF
V: TRBV5-6; D: NA; size: NA; J: TRBJ1-2; DNA: TGTGCCAGCAGCCACTATTATGGCTACACCTTC; CDR3: CASSHYYGYTF
V: TRBV27; D: TRBD1; size: NA; J: TRBJ1-1; DNA: TGTGCCAGCAGTTGGACAGGGGGCACTGAAGCTTTCTTT; CDR3: CASSWTGGTEAFF
V: TRBV19; D: NA; size: few; J: TRBJ1-1; DNA: TGTGCCAGTAGTATAGACAATGAGCAGGTCTTCAAAGCTTTCTTT; CDR3: CASSIDNEQVFKAFF
V: TRBV2; D: TRBD1; size: NA; J: TRBJ2-4; DNA: TGTGCCAGCAGCCCGACGCGACAGGGCGACAAAAACATTCAGTACTTC; CDR3: CASSPTRQGDKNIQYF
V: TRBV7-3; D: TRBD1; size: once; J: TRBJ1-2; DNA: TGTGCCAGCAGCTTAACGCCAGGACAGGGTGCTAACTATGGCTACACCTTC; CDR3: CASSLTPGQGANYGYTF
V: TRBV7-8; D: NA; size: once; J: TRBJ1-2; DNA: TGTGCCAGCAGCTTAGGGGAGTCCCACTATGGCTACACCTTC; CDR3: CASSLGESHYGYTF
V: TRBV6-5; D: NA; size: NA; J: TRBJ1-1; DNA: TGTGCCAGCAGTTCACCGACAGGCCGGCCGAACACTGAAGCTTTCTTT; CDR3: CASSSPTGRPNTEAFF
V: TRBV10-2; D: TRBD1; size: once; J: TRBJ2-5; DNA: TGCGCCAGCAGTGATGGGACAGGGGTTTTTGCTTTGGAAGAGACCCAGTACTTC; CDR3: CASSDGTGVFALEETQYF
V: TRBV12-3/TRBV12-4; D: NA; size: NA; J: TRBJ1-1; DNA: TGTGCCAGCAGTTTAGCGGGACACCTTGAAGCTTTCTTT; CDR3: CASSLAGHLEAFF
V: TRBV19; D: TRBD2; size: NA; J: TRBJ2-3; DNA: TGTGCCACCTCCCCCGGGGGGGGCACAGATACGCAGTATTTT; CDR3: CATSPGGGTDTQYF
V: TRBV5-5; D: TRBD1; size: NA; J: TRBJ2-7; DNA: TGTGCCAGCAGCCCCAGGGAGACAGGGTCCTACGAGCAGTACTTC; CDR3: CASSPRETGSYEQYF
V: TRBV4-1; D: TRBD1; size: NA; J: TRBJ1-2; DNA: TGCGCCAGCAGCCAAGACGGGGGACAGTACTATGGCTACACCTTC; CDR3: CASSQDGGQYYGYTF
V: TRBV5-1; D: NA; size: NA; J: TRBJ2-3; DNA: TGCGCCAGCAGTCTACCTAGCACAGATACGCAGTATTTT; CDR3: CASSLPSTDTQYF
V: TRBV18; D: NA; size: NA; J: TRBJ1-3; DNA: TGTGCCAGCTCGCCTAAGCCCCTTTCTGGAAACACCATATATTTT; CDR3: CASSPKPLSGNTIYF
V: TRBV2; D: NA; size: NA; J: TRBJ2-3; DNA: TGTGCCAGCAGTGTAAACGTTATAGCGGCGAGCACAGATACGCAGTATTTT; CDR3: CASSVNVIAASTDTQYF
V: TRBV6-4; D: TRBD1; size: NA; J: TRBJ2-7; DNA: TGTGCCAGCAGTGTGGGGACAGGCGCACCCTACGAGCAGTACTTC; CDR3: CASSVGTGAPYEQYF
V: TRBV3-1/TRBV3-2; D: NA; size: few; J: TRBJ1-2; DNA: TGTGCCAGCAGCCCGCCCGACGGGATCTATGGCTACACCTTC; CDR3: CASSPPDGIYGYTF
V: TRBV5-6; D: NA; size: NA; J: TRBJ1-1; DNA: TGTGCCAGCAGCGAGAATGGGGCAGGAGTTGTTAGGAACACTGAAGCTTTCTTT; CDR3: CASSENGAGVVRNTEAFF